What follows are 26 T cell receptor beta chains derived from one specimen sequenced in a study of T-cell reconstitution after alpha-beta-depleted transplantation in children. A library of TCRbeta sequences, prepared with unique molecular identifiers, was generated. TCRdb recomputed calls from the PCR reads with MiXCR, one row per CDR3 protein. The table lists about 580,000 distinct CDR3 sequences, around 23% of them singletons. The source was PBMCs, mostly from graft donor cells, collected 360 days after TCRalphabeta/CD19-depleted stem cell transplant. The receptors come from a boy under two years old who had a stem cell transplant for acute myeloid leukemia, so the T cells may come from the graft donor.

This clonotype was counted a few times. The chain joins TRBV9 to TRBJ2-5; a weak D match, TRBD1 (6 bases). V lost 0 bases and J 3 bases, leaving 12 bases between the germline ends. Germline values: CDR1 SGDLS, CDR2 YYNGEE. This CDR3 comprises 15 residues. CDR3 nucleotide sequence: TGTGCCAGCAGCGTAGTGGGACAACCCGAAGAGACCCAGTACTTC. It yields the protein CASSVVGQPEETQYF. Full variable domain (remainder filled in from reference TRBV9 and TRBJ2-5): DSGVTQTPKHLITATGQRVTLRCSPRSGDLSVYWYQQSLDQGLQFLIQYYNGEERAKGNILERFSAQQFPDLHSELNLSSLELGDSALYFCASSVVGQPEETQYFGPGTRLLVL.

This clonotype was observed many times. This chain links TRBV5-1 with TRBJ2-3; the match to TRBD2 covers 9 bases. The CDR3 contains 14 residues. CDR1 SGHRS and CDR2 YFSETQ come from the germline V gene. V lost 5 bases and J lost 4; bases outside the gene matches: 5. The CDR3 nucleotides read TGCGCCAGCAGTCGGCGGGGGGGCTCAGATACGCAGTATTTT. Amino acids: CASSRRGGSDTQYF.

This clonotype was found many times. In nucleotides, the CDR3 is TGCAGCGTTGCCGTGGGGGGGGGCGGTGAAGCTTTCTTT. This translates into CSVAVGGGGEAFF. The chain uses TRBV29-1 and TRBJ1-1; possible D gene TRBD1, 6 bases. Per germline, CDR1 SQVTM and CDR2 ANQGSEA. Between the trimmed V and J ends, which lost 4 bases and 7 bases, there was a span of 16 bases. This CDR3 is built from 13 residues. The variable domain in full, with the rest retrieved from reference TRBV29-1 and TRBJ1-1, is SAVISQKPSRDICQRGTSLTIQCQVDSQVTMMFWYRQQPGQSLTLIATANQGSEATYESGFVIDKFPISRPNLTFSTLTVSNMSPEDSSIYLCSVAVGGGGEAFFGQGTRLTVV.

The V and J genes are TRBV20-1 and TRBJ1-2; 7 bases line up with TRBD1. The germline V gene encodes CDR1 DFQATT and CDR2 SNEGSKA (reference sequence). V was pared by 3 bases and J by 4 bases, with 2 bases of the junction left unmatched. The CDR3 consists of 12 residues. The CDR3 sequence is CSASWDSYGYTF. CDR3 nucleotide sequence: TGCAGTGCTAGTTGGGACAGCTATGGCTACACCTTC.

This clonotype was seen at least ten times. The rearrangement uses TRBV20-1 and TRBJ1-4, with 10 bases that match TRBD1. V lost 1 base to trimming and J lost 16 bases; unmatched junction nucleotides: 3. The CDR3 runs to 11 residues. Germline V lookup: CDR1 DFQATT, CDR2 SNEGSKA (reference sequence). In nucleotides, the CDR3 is TGCAGTGCTAGAGGACAGGGGGCTCCGTTTTTT. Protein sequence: CSARGQGAPFF.

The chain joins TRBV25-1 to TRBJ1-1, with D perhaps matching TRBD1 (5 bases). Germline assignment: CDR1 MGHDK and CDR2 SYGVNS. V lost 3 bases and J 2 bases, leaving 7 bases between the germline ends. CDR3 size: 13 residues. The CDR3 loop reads CASSDRDNTEAFF. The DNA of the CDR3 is TGTGCCAGCAGTGACAGGGACAACACTGAAGCTTTCTTT.

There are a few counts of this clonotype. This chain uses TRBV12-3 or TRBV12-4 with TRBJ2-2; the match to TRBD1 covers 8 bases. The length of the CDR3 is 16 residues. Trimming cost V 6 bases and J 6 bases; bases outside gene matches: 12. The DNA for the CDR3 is TGTGCCAGCAGAGTTCCTGGACAGGGAAGGTCCGGGGAGCTGTTTTTT. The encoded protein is CASRVPGQGRSGELFF.

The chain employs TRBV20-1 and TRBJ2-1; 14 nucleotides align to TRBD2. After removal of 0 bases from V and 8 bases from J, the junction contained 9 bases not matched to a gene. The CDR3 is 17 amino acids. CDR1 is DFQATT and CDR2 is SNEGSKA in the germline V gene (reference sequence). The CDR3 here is CSARDFRLAGGTDEQFF. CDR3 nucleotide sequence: TGCAGTGCTAGAGATTTTCGACTAGCGGGGGGGACAGATGAGCAGTTCTTC.

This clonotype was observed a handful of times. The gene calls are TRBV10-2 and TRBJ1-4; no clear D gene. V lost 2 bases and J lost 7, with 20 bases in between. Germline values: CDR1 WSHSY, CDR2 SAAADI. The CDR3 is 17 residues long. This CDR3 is CASSEPLTSAVPEKLFF. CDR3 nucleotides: TGCGCCAGCAGTGAGCCTCTGACTTCTGCGGTCCCTGAAAAACTGTTTTTT.

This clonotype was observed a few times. CDR3 loop: CASSLVRGSEQYV. The CDR3 region has the DNA TGTGCCAGCAGTTTAGTGCGGGGCTCCGAGCAGTACGTC. The genes are TRBV12-3 or TRBV12-4 and TRBJ2-7, with TRBD2 as a possible D gene (6 bases). CDR3 length: 13 residues. V lost 1 base to trimming and J lost 6 bases, with 10 bases between them.

DNA of the CDR3: TGCGCCAGCAGCTTCGGACGACCCAACAATGAGCAGTTCTTC. Translated, it gives CASSFGRPNNEQFF. The J gene is TRBJ2-1, the V gene TRBV5-1; D not resolved. V was pared by 2 bases and J by 5 bases, with 11 bases between. The CDR3 has 14 residues. Germline V lookup: CDR1 SGHRS, CDR2 YFSETQ.

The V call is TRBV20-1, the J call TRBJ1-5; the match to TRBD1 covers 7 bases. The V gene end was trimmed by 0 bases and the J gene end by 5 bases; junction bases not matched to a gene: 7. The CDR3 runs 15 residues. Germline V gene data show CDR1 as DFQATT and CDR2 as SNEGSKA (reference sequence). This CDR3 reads CSARDGGQTHQPQHF. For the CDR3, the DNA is TGCAGTGCTAGAGATGGGGGACAGACTCATCAGCCCCAGCATTTT.

This CDR3 reads CASRAIGANTEAFF. In DNA form, the CDR3 reads TGTGCCAGCAGGGCCATCGGGGCGAACACTGAAGCTTTCTTT. The chain is built from TRBV12-3 or TRBV12-4 and TRBJ1-1; a possible D gene is TRBD1 (5 bases). V was trimmed by 6 bases and J by 1 base, leaving 12 bases between them. The CDR3 has 14 residues.

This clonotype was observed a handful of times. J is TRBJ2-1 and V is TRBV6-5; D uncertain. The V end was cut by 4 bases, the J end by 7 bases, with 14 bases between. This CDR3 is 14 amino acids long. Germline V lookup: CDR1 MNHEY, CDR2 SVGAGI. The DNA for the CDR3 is TGTGCCAGCAGTTTAGTGAGGTCGGGTAATGAGCAGTTCTTC. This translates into CASSLVRSGNEQFF.

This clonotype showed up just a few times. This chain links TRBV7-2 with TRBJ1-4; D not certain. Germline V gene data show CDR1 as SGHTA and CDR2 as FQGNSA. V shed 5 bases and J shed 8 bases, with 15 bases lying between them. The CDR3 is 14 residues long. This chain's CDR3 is CASSNRGEREKLFF. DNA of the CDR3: TGTGCCAGCAGCAACCGTGGGGAGAGAGAAAAACTGTTTTTT.

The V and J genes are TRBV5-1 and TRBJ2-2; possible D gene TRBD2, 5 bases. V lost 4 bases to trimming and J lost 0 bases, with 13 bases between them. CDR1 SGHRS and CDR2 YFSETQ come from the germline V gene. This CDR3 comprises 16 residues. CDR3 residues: CASSTVAFSNTGELFF. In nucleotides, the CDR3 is TGCGCCAGCAGCACCGTAGCGTTCTCGAACACCGGGGAGCTGTTTTTT. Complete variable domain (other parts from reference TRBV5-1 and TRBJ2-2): KAGVTQTPRYLIKTRGQQVTLSCSPISGHRSVSWYQQTPGQGLQFLFEYFSETQRNKGNFPGRFSGRQFSNSRSEMNVSTLELGDSALYLCASSTVAFSNTGELFFGEGSRLTVL.

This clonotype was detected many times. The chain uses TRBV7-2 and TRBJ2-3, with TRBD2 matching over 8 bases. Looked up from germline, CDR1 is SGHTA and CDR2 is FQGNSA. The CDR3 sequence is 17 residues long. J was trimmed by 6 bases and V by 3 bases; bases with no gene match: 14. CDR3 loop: CASSFNGGGRNMDTQYF. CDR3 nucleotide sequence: TGTGCCAGCAGCTTCAACGGGGGGGGCAGGAACATGGATACGCAGTATTTT.

The CDR3 loop reads CASSVYRDSETQYF. CDR3 sequence (DNA): TGTGCCAGCAGCGTCTACCGGGACAGTGAGACCCAGTACTTC. The chain recombines TRBV11-2 with TRBJ2-5; the match to TRBD1 covers 7 bases. The length of the CDR3 is 14 residues. The J segment lost 5 bases and the V segment lost 5 bases, leaving 8 bases of the junction unmatched. Germline V lookup: CDR1 SGHAT, CDR2 FQNNGV.

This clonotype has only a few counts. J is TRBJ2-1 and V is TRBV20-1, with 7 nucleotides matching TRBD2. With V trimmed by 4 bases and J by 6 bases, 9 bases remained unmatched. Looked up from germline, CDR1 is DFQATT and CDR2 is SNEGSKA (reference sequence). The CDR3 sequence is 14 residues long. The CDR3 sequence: CSAIGLAEINEQFF. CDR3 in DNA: TGCAGTGCTATTGGTCTAGCGGAGATCAATGAGCAGTTCTTC.

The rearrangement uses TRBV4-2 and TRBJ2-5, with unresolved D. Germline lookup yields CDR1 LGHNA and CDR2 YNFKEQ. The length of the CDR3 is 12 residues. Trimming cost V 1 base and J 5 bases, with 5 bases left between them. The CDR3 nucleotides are TGTGCCAGCAGCCAAGGGGTGGAGACCCAGTACTTC. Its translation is CASSQGVETQYF.

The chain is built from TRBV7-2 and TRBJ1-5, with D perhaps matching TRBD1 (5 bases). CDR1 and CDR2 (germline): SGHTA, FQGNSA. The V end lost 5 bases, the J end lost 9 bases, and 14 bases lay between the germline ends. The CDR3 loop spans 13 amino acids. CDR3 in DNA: TGTGCCAGCAGCGCCGACAGCTTCCGGCCCCAGCATTTT. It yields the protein CASSADSFRPQHF.

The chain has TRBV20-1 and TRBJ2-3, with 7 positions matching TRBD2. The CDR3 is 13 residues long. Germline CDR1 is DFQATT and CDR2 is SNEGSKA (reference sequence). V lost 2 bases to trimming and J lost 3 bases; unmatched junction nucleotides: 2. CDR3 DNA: TGCAGTGCTAGATGGCGGGGGACAGATACGCAGTATTTT. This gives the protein CSARWRGTDTQYF.

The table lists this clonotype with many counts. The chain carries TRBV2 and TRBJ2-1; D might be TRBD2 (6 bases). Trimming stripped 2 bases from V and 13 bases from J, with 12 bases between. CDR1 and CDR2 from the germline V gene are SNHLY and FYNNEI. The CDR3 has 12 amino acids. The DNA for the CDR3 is TGTGCCAGCAGTGAATTTGGGCGGGAACAGTTCTTC. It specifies CASSEFGREQFF.

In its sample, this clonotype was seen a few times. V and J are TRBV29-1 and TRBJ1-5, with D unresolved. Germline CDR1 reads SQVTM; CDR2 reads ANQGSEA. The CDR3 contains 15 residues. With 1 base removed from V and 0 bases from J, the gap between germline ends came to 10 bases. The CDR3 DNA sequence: TGCAGCGTTGAAGGAGGGAGATATAGCAATCAGCCCCAGCATTTT. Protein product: CSVEGGRYSNQPQHF.

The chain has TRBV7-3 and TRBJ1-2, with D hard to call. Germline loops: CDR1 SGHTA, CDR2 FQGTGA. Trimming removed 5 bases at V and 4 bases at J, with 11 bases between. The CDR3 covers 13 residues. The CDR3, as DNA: TGTGCCAGCAGCAAGGACGGACTCTATGGCTACACCTTC. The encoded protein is CASSKDGLYGYTF. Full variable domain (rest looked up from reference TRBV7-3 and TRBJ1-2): GAGVSQTPSNKVTEKGKYVELRCDPISGHTALYWYRQSLGQGPEFLIYFQGTGAADDSGLPNDRFFAVRPEGSVSTLKIQRTERGDSAVYLCASSKDGLYGYTFGSGTRLTVV.

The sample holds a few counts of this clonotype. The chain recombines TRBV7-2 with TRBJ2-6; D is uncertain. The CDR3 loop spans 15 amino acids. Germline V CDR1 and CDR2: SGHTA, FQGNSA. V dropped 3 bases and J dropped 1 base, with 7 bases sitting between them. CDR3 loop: CASSFTPSGANVLTF. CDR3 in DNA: TGTGCCAGCAGCTTTACCCCGTCTGGGGCCAACGTCCTGACTTTC. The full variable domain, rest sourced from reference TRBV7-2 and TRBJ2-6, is GAGVSQSPSNKVTEKGKDVELRCDPISGHTALYWYRQSLGQGLEFLIYFQGNSAPDKSGLPSDRFSAERTGGSVSTLTIQRTQQEDSAVYLCASSFTPSGANVLTFGAGSRLTVL.